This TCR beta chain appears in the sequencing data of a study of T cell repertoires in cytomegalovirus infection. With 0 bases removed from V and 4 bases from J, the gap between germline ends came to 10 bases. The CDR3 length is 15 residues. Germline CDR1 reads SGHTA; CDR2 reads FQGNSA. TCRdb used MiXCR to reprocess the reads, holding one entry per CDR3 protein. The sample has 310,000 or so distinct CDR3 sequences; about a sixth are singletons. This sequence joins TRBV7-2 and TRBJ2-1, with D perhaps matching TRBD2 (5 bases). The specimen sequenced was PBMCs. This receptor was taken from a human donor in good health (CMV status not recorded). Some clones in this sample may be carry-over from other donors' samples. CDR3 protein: CASSLAAALYNEQFF. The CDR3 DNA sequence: TGTGCCAGCAGCTTAGCAGCGGCTCTTTACAATGAGCAGTTCTTC.